This is a list of T cell receptor beta chains from one sample in a study of T cells after yellow fever vaccination. TCRdb re-derived calls from the 5' RACE reads in MiXCR, one entry per CDR3 protein. The data hold about 310,000 distinct CDR3 sequences, with around 3.6% observed a single time. The material sequenced was PBMCs, taken on the day of the yellow fever booster vaccination. Source of these receptors: a man aged 18 to 35 who received the YFV17D yellow fever vaccine. Both conserved end residues are part of each CDR3. The order of the fields is D gene, J gene, clone size, V gene, CDR3 DNA, CDR3 protein. D genes are given only for firm matches. A row's size may be missing; if present it is once, few, many or a size class.

. TRBJ2-3 many TRBV7-3 TGTGCCAGCAGCCCAAAAGGGGGGCCAGATACGCAGTATTTT CASSPKGGPDTQYF
. TRBJ2-2 many TRBV5-1 TGCGCCAGCAGCTTGCAACAGAACACCGGGGAGCTGTTTTTT CASSLQQNTGELFF
TRBD2 TRBJ2-7 many TRBV29-1 TGCAGCGTTGGCGGAAGCGGGAGGGTCGCCGAGCAGTACTTC CSVGGSGRVAEQYF
. TRBJ2-5 . TRBV11-2 TGTGCCAGCAACGTAGCAGGGGTACAAGAGACCCAGTACTTC CASNVAGVQETQYF
. TRBJ1-6 few TRBV27 TGTGCCAGCAGGAGACCTTTGGGTCCCCTCCACTTT CASRRPLGPLHF
. TRBJ2-3 many TRBV12-3/TRBV12-4 TGTGCCAGCAGTTTGTATCCAGATACGCAGTATTTT CASSLYPDTQYF
. TRBJ2-3 many TRBV7-9 TGTGCCAGCAGCTTAGGGGGCGGGGGCCTGGATACGCAGTATTTT CASSLGGGGLDTQYF
TRBD1 TRBJ2-4 many TRBV20-1 TGCAGTGCTAGGTACCCGGGACAGGGGAAAAACATTCAGTACTTC CSARYPGQGKNIQYF
. TRBJ1-1 many TRBV18 TGTGCCAGCTCACCACAAAGGGGCGGACGGAACACTGAAGCTTTCTTT CASSPQRGGRNTEAFF
. TRBJ1-5 . TRBV11-2 TGTGCCAGCAGCTTAGGACAGTTGCCAGGTCAGCCCCAGCATTTT CASSLGQLPGQPQHF
. TRBJ1-5 few TRBV5-5 TGTGCCAGCAGCTTGGGCGGCGGTAGGCCCCAGCATTTT CASSLGGGRPQHF
. TRBJ1-2 many TRBV6-2/TRBV6-3 TGTGCCAGCAGCTACCCGCGGTCTGTGGTCTATGGCTACACCTTC CASSYPRSVVYGYTF
TRBD1 TRBJ1-1 many TRBV7-9 TGTGCCAGCAGCTCCTCGGGACAGGCGAACACTGAAGCTTTCTTT CASSSSGQANTEAFF
TRBD2 TRBJ2-1 . TRBV5-1 TGCGCCAGCAGCTTACGACTAGCGGGGTTTTCCTACAATGAGCAGTTCTTC CASSLRLAGFSYNEQFF
TRBD2 TRBJ2-3 few TRBV7-9 TGTGCCAGCAGCCAAGAGGCGGGGGGGTTCGATACGCAGTATTTT CASSQEAGGFDTQYF
TRBD1 TRBJ1-2 . TRBV24-1 TGTGCCACCAGTGAGAGACAGGGCGGCGGTGGCTACACCTTC CATSERQGGGGYTF
TRBD2 TRBJ2-1 few TRBV7-3 TGTGCCAGCAGCCGCGGGACTAGCGGGGGGGGTGAGCAGTTCTTC CASSRGTSGGGEQFF
. TRBJ2-3 many TRBV10-3 TGTGCCATTAGGGCAGCGAGCACAGATACGCAGTATTTT CAIRAASTDTQYF
. TRBJ2-4 many TRBV7-9 TGTGCCAGCAGCCCCAGGGCAGGGGAGTTAGCCAAAAACATTCAGTACTTC CASSPRAGELAKNIQYF
. TRBJ1-2 many TRBV11-2 TGTGCCAGCAGCTCCGGACGGATCCCTCGGCACTATGGCTACACCTTC CASSSGRIPRHYGYTF
. TRBJ1-3 many TRBV7-2 TGTGCCAGCAGCTTAGTGGGTGCGAACTCTGGAAACACCATATATTTT CASSLVGANSGNTIYF
TRBD1 TRBJ1-2 many TRBV6-1 TGTGCCAGCAGATGGACAGGGGGCCAGTCTGGCTACACCTTC CASRWTGGQSGYTF
. TRBJ1-2 few TRBV19 TGTGCCAGTAGTATCCCGAGGAGGGACGGCTACACCTTC CASSIPRRDGYTF
. TRBJ2-2 few TRBV6-5 TGTGCCAGCAGAAACAGGCCGAGTAAAAACACCGGGGAGCTGTTTTTT CASRNRPSKNTGELFF
TRBD2 TRBJ2-7 few TRBV7-9 TGTGCCAGCAGCTTATTGGCGGGGGGGCAAGAGCAGTACTTC CASSLLAGGQEQYF
TRBD2 TRBJ2-5 . TRBV7-9 TGTGCCAGCAGCACCACTAGCGGGGGCCTCCAAGAGACCCAGTACTTC CASSTTSGGLQETQYF
TRBD1 TRBJ1-6 many TRBV18 TGTGCCAGCTCGCCGAGACAGGGTGATAATTCACCCCTCCACTTT CASSPRQGDNSPLHF
. TRBJ2-4 many TRBV7-9 TGTGCCAGCAGCCCCCGACAGGTTATAGCCAAAAACATTCAGTACTTC CASSPRQVIAKNIQYF
TRBD1 TRBJ2-2 . TRBV19 TGTGCCAGTATTTTGTCCGGGACAGGGCCCACCGGGGAGCTGTTTTTT CASILSGTGPTGELFF
TRBD1 TRBJ1-5 many TRBV29-1 TGCAGCGTTACGTCCGGGACAGGGATGTATCAGCCCCAGCATTTT CSVTSGTGMYQPQHF
. TRBJ2-6 many TRBV6-5 TGTGCCAGCAGTGCACTCCATGGGGGCACTGGGGCCAACGTCCTGACTTTC CASSALHGGTGANVLTF
. TRBJ2-4 many TRBV12-3/TRBV12-4 TGTGCCAGCACCCATCGGGGGGCCATAGCCAAAAACATTCAGTACTTC CASTHRGAIAKNIQYF
. TRBJ1-2 few TRBV12-3/TRBV12-4 TGTGCCAGCAGTTTAGATCAATTTTACGGAAACTATGGCTACACCTTC CASSLDQFYGNYGYTF
. TRBJ2-5 . TRBV13 TGTGCCAGCAGCACAACTGGACTGTACCAAGAGACCCAGTACTTC CASSTTGLYQETQYF
. TRBJ2-7 many TRBV7-2 TGTGCCAGCAGCTTAGGGGGGACCTACGAGCAGTACTTC CASSLGGTYEQYF
. TRBJ1-6 many TRBV20-1 TGCAGTGCTAGGAGGACTACTAATTCACCCCTCCACTTT CSARRTTNSPLHF
. TRBJ2-4 many TRBV5-4 TGTGCCAGCAGCTTGAGAGGGGATGGGAAAAACATTCAGTACTTC CASSLRGDGKNIQYF
. TRBJ1-5 . TRBV5-6 TGTGCCAGCAGCCGGACCACTGAGGGGCCCCAGCATTTT CASSRTTEGPQHF
. TRBJ1-5 . TRBV7-9 TGTGCCAGCAGCCCATTGGACAGGCCCCAGCATTTT CASSPLDRPQHF
. TRBJ1-1 many TRBV20-1 TGCAGTGCCCTTCTTGGGGGGTTTGACACTGAAGCTTTCTTT CSALLGGFDTEAFF
TRBD1 TRBJ1-2 few TRBV14 TGTGCCAGCAGCTCCCGGACAGGGCACTATGGCTACACCTTC CASSSRTGHYGYTF
. TRBJ2-1 few TRBV12-3/TRBV12-4 TGTGCCAGCAGTTTTCTCTATCTGGCGCTTACCTACAATGAGCAGTTCTTC CASSFLYLALTYNEQFF
. TRBJ2-1 many TRBV28 TGTGCCAGCAGTCCCCATCCGGGGTCGAGCTACAATGAGCAGTTCTTC CASSPHPGSSYNEQFF
. TRBJ1-4 . TRBV9 TGTGCCAGCAGCCGTGACGGGGCAGGGTCCGGAAAACTGTTTTTT CASSRDGAGSGKLFF
. TRBJ2-1 . TRBV18 TGTGCCAGCTCACCAGGAAGGGGCCCCTACAATGAGCAGTTCTTC CASSPGRGPYNEQFF
. TRBJ1-5 many TRBV29-1 TGCAGCGTTGCGGAGGGAGGAGGCAATCAGCCCCAGCATTTT CSVAEGGGNQPQHF
. TRBJ2-1 few TRBV21-1 TGTGCCAGCAGCAAAGCTGAGGGCGGGGGCTGCTACAATGAGCAGTTCTTC CASSKAEGGGCYNEQFF